These 22 T cell receptor beta chains came from one sample sequenced in a study of post-analysis software for immune sequencing data. Regarding the study as a whole: Elevated frequency relative to controls characterized a handful of TRBV segments in patients, TRBV5-6, TRBV5-1 and TRBV20-1 among them.

What these receptors recognize is not known. Included in the TCR beta cDNA libraries were unique molecular identifiers. One entry per CDR3 protein, called by TCRdb with MiXCR from the PCR reads. The sample gives approximately 160,000 distinct CDR3 sequences, 25% to 35% of which show up once; over 1.2% is in the top ten. Sequences were obtained from blood. The receptors derive from a girl aged 5 to 17 with multiple sclerosis.

This clonotype came up a few times. With a much larger clone just one base away, this may be a read error. This chain uses TRBV6-4 with TRBJ2-1; no clear D gene. The tail of the sequence fits TRBJ2-7 better, so the J call may be wrong. In germline, CDR1 is MRHNA, CDR2 SNTAGT. CDR3 size: 13 residues. The CDR3 DNA reads as TGTGCCAGCAGTGACAGCTCCTACAATGAGCAGTACTTC. Encoded protein: CASSDSSYNEQYF.

This clonotype was counted between two and nine times. The chain joins TRBV12-3 or TRBV12-4 to TRBJ1-6, with TRBD1 identical over 9 bases. The CDR3 contains 15 residues. V shed 5 bases and J 8 bases; nucleotides not matched to a gene: 7. This CDR3 is CASSPRTGADSPLHF. CDR3 sequence (DNA): TGTGCCAGCAGTCCACGGACAGGGGCGGATTCACCCCTCCACTTT.

This clonotype has a handful of counts. CDR3 loop: CASSLDMDTEAFF. DNA for the CDR3: TGTGCCAGCAGCTTAGATATGGATACTGAAGCTTTCTTT. V gene TRBV11-2 combines with J gene TRBJ1-1; no firm D call. Trimming stripped 0 bases from V and 5 bases from J, with 7 bases between. This CDR3 comprises 13 residues. CDR1 and CDR2 (germline): SGHAT, FQNNGV.

Remarks on this clonotype: Since a much larger clone is just one base distant, this may be a read error. The CDR3 region has the DNA TGCGCCGGCTATCAGGATTCCTACGAGCAGTACTTC. It yields the protein CAGYQDSYEQYF. V gene TRBV5-1 combines with J gene TRBJ2-7, with D hard to call. The CDR3 is 12 amino acids. Trimming took off 10 bases at V and 1 base at J, with 12 bases between the two ends. Looked up from germline, CDR1 is SGHRS and CDR2 is YFSETQ.

This clonotype was detected many times. The genes are TRBV5-1 and TRBJ2-7, with 8 bases that match TRBD1. Germline CDR1 is SGHRS and CDR2 is YFSETQ. V was pared by 7 bases and J by 0 bases, with 9 bases of the junction left unmatched. CDR3 size: 15 residues. The CDR3 spells CASSTRTGSSYEQYF. In DNA form, the CDR3 reads TGCGCCAGCTCCACCCGGACAGGGAGCTCCTACGAGCAGTACTTC.

About this clonotype: Possible read error: a much larger clone is one base away. CDR3 sequence: CASSLLAGYEQYF. The DNA for the CDR3 is TGTGCCAGCAGCTTACTAGCGGGTTATGAGCAGTACTTC. The chain links TRBV7-9 to TRBJ2-7; TRBD2 matches at 8 bases. CDR3 length equals 13 residues. Germline-derived CDR1 and CDR2 are SEHNR and FQNEAQ (reference sequence). Losses at the gene ends were 2 bases for V and 7 bases for J; bases not matched to a gene: 4.

The DNA for the CDR3 is TGTGCCAGCAGCTTAGATCGTGAAGCCTCGAGGATCTCTGGAAACACCATATATTTT. Translation gives CASSLDREASRISGNTIYF. The chain employs TRBV11-2 and TRBJ1-3; D is unresolved. Trimming cost V 0 bases and J 0 bases, with 18 bases left between them. Germline V lookup: CDR1 SGHAT, CDR2 FQNNGV. CDR3 length equals 19 residues.

A remark on this clonotype: The CDR3 end shows no conserved phenylalanine or tryptophan, and so a read error is likely. The chain links TRBV19 to TRBJ1-5; tentatively, D is TRBD1 (6 bases). V gave up 7 bases and J gave up 5 bases, with 21 bases separating them. Looked up from germline, CDR1 is LNHDA and CDR2 is SQIVND (reference sequence). This CDR3 spans 16 amino acids. The CDR3 DNA follows: TGTGCCAGTACCATCCACACGGACAGACGCTATCAGCCCCAGCATTGT. Residues: CASTIHTDRRYQPQHC.

Concerning this clonotype: One end of the junction varies from germline; a read error may be responsible. The genes are TRBV12-3 or TRBV12-4 and TRBJ2-3, with 11 bases that match TRBD2. This CDR3 comprises 15 residues. CDR3 coding DNA: TGTGCCAGCACTTTAGCGGGAGGGAGCGCAGATGCGCAGTATTTT. This encodes CASTLAGGSADAQYF.

This sequence joins TRBV5-1 and TRBJ2-5; 9 bases are a match to TRBD2. Germline lookup yields CDR1 SGHRS and CDR2 YFSETQ. J gave up 11 bases and V 4 bases, and 12 bases lay outside the gene matches. This CDR3 is built from 14 residues. Here the CDR3 DNA reads TGCGCCAGCAGCGGGACTAGCAATTACAATGAGCAGTACTTC. Protein product: CASSGTSNYNEQYF.

This sequence joins TRBV2 and TRBJ1-5; D gene uncertain. V was cut by 4 bases and J by 4 bases, with 11 bases left in between. The CDR3 is 14 amino acids. Germline values: CDR1 SNHLY, CDR2 FYNNEI. The CDR3 DNA follows: TGTGCCAGCAGTGGGTCAGGCGGGAATCAGCCCCAGCATTTT. This translates into CASSGSGGNQPQHF.

In this sample, this clonotype turned up a few times. V usage is TRBV5-1 and J usage is TRBJ2-7, with a tentative D call TRBD1 (6 bases). Trimming shortened V by 0 bases and J by 3 bases, and 10 bases separated the two germline ends. Per germline, CDR1 SGHRS and CDR2 YFSETQ. This CDR3 has 14 residues. The CDR3 protein is CASSLGDTNYEQYF. For the CDR3, the DNA is TGCGCCAGCAGCTTGGGGGACACCAACTACGAGCAGTACTTC.

Ten or more counts support this clonotype. The chain joins TRBV11-2 to TRBJ2-3, with 7 bases identical to TRBD2. Per germline, CDR1 SGHAT and CDR2 FQNNGV. The CDR3 covers 15 residues. The V and J ends lost 5 bases and 6 bases, in that order; junction bases with no gene match: 11. CDR3 amino acids: CASSPGIGLVDTQYF. The CDR3, as DNA: TGTGCCAGCAGCCCGGGGATCGGACTAGTCGATACGCAGTATTTT.

The chain couples TRBV2 to TRBJ2-4; D ambiguous. The tail of the sequence fits TRBJ2-5 better, so the J call may be wrong. Germline CDR1 is SNHLY and CDR2 is FYNNEI. The CDR3 spans 13 residues. The CDR3 sequence is CASSEHMRETQYF. The CDR3 DNA reads TGTGCCAGCAGTGAACATATGAGAGAGACCCAGTACTTC.

In its sample, this clonotype was seen a few times. The chain links TRBV10-3 to TRBJ2-5; D may be TRBD2 (6 bases). Germline CDR1 reads ENHRY; CDR2 reads SYGVKD. The CDR3 runs 17 residues. V gave up 5 bases and J gave up 3 bases, with 22 bases separating them. CDR3 in amino acids: CAISPLPSRELEETQYF. Written as DNA, the CDR3 is TGTGCCATCAGTCCTCTACCTAGCCGGGAGTTGGAAGAGACCCAGTACTTC.

This clonotype has a single count. The chain has TRBV20-1 and TRBJ1-5; D gene ambiguous. This CDR3 is 13 amino acids long. V lost 7 bases and J 1 base, leaving 11 bases between the germline ends. Germline CDR1 DFQATT, CDR2 SNEGSKA (reference sequence). In DNA, the CDR3 is TGCAGTGTTAGTGGACGGAGCAATCAGCCCCAGCATTTT. This gives the protein CSVSGRSNQPQHF.

J is TRBJ2-1 and V is TRBV28; D is uncertain. V dropped 5 bases and J dropped 4 bases, with 18 bases sitting between them. Per germline, CDR1 MDHEN and CDR2 SYDVKM. The CDR3 is 16 amino acids. CDR3 amino acids: CASSPSTLRVYNEQFF. Here the CDR3 DNA reads TGTGCCAGCAGTCCGTCGACCCTCAGAGTGTACAATGAGCAGTTCTTC. Drawing the rest from reference TRBV28 and TRBJ2-1, the complete variable domain is DVKVTQSSRYLVKRTGEKVFLECVQDMDHENMFWYRQDPGLGLRLIYFSYDVKMKEKGDIPEGYSVSREKKERFSLILESASTNQTSMYLCASSPSTLRVYNEQFFGPGTRLTVL.

At least ten counts were recorded for this clonotype. The CDR3 reads CASSPQDGPQETQYF. In nucleotides, the CDR3 is TGCGCCAGCAGCCCCCAGGACGGACCCCAAGAGACCCAGTACTTC. The V call is TRBV4-1, the J call TRBJ2-5; no clear D. The CDR3 extends over 15 amino acids. Germline values: CDR1 MGHRA, CDR2 YSYEKL. V gave up 4 bases and J gave up 1 base, with 13 bases separating them.

To note about this clonotype: Given a much more abundant clone one base away, this may be a read error. The V call is TRBV11-2, the J call TRBJ2-7; D possibly matches TRBD1 or TRBD2 (7 bases each). The CDR3 loop spans 15 amino acids. Looked up from germline, CDR1 is SGHAT and CDR2 is FQNNGV. Trimming left V 6 bases short and J 7 bases short, with 22 bases between. CDR3 protein: CASRRVTGRGNEQYF. The DNA of the CDR3 is TGTGCCAGCAGGAGGGTGACAGGGAGGGGGAATGAGCAGTACTTC.

This clonotype appeared many times. The chain links TRBV27 to TRBJ2-1, with D perhaps being TRBD1 or TRBD2 (5 bases each). Trimming shortened V by 8 bases and J by 7 bases, and 21 bases separated the two germline ends. This CDR3 contains 15 residues. The V gene's germline CDR1 is MNHEY and CDR2 SMNVEV (reference sequence). The CDR3 sequence: CASHPGTHIANEQFF. CDR3 nucleotides: TGTGCCAGCCACCCCGGGACCCATATTGCTAATGAGCAGTTCTTC.

V gene TRBV20-1 combines with J gene TRBJ1-1, with D maybe TRBD1 (6 bases). The CDR3 is made up of 17 amino acids. Trimming took off 1 base at V and 2 bases at J, with 20 bases between the two ends. Germline values: CDR1 DFQATT, CDR2 SNEGSKA (reference sequence). The CDR3 here is CSARGIDRTRGNTEAFF. The CDR3, as DNA: TGCAGTGCTAGAGGGATCGACAGGACGCGGGGAAACACTGAAGCTTTCTTT.

This clonotype was recorded once. A much larger clone differs by one base, so this may be a read error. The chain joins TRBV20-1 to TRBJ2-5; tentatively, D is TRBD2 (5 bases). Looked up from germline, CDR1 is DFQATT and CDR2 is SNEGSKA (reference sequence). The CDR3 has 13 amino acids. Trimming stripped 0 bases from V and 11 bases from J, with 16 bases between. Here the CDR3 reads CSAREDFFNEQYF. CDR3 in DNA: TGCAGTGCTAGAGAGGACTTCTTCAATGAGCAGTACTTC.